This T cell receptor beta chain was captured in a study of blood T cell repertoires in COVID-19. Overall study: Some COVID-19 samples were acute and others convalescent; all came from the United States, Italy and Spain. The analysed material was cDNA or gDNA that came from T cells, B-cell-depleted T cells, or PBMCs.

V lost 4 bases, J lost 0 bases, and 9 bases stayed unmatched. This CDR3 is 17 amino acids long. Germline V gene lookup returns CDR1 MNHEY and CDR2 SVGEGT. In the source study's methods: By means of reference gene primer amplification, nucleated cell counts were estimated. Sequencing was performed with immunoSEQ multiplex PCR; in TCRdb, only in-frame clones are kept and a portion is missing. Clonal size and the V and J genes are those of that table, whereas D and trimming came from the DNA. The sample has around 220,000 clones, roughly 90% seen once; the top ten hold around 2.2%. The material sequenced was peripheral blood. The clonotype comes from a woman in her forties who had recovered from COVID-19. The chain links TRBV6-2 or TRBV6-3 to TRBJ2-4; the match to TRBD1 covers 7 bases. The CDR3: CASSSPTGPLAKNIQYF. The CDR3, as DNA: TGTGCCAGCAGTTCCCCGACAGGGCCTCTAGCCAAAAACATTCAGTACTTC.